This record concerns one T cell receptor (beta chain) sequence. CDR1 is MNHNS, CDR2 SASEGT, per germline. This CDR3 spans 15 amino acids. V gave up 1 base and J gave up 6 bases; unmatched junction bases: 6. Those who participated ranged in age from 18 to 89 years and resided in 20 to 25 US areas. Recovered status applied to Cohort 3 donors who had two consecutive negative PCRs. It also applied to those with clearance or with symptom resolution. This sample was taken from a study of blood T cell repertoires in COVID-19. Across the study: COVID-19 samples, acute and convalescent, were from the United States, Italy and Spain.

TCRdb's table, derived via immunoSEQ multiplex PCR, lists solely in-frame clones and lacks some. This table has about 160,000 clones, around 84% appearing once. This TCR was recovered from a man aged 35-49 years who had recovered from COVID-19. The chain employs TRBV6-1 and TRBJ1-3; 7 positions match TRBD1. Sequencing used PBMCs or T cells enriched from blood (not recorded which). CDR3 DNA: TGTGCCAGCAGTGAAGGAACAGGGGAGGCAAACACCATATATTTT. Encoded protein: CASSEGTGEANTIYF.